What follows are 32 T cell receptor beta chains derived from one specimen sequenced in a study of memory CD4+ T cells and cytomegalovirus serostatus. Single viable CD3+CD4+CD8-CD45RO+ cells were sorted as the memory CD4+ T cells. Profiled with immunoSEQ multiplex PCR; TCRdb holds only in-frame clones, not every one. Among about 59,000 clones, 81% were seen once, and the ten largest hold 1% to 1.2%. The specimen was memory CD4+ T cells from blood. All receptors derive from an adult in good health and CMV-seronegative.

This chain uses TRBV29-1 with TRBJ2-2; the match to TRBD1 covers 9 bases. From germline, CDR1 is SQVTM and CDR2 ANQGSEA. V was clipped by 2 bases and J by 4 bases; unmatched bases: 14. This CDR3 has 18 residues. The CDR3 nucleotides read TGCAGCGTTGAAACGTTGTGGGGACAGGGTCGGGGCACCGGGGAGCTGTTTTTT. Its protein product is CSVETLWGQGRGTGELFF.

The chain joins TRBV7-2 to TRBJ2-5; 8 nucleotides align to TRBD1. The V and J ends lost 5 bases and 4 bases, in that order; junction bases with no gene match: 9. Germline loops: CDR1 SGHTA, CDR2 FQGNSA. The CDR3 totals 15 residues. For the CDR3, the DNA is TGTGCCAGCAGCCATAACAGGGGGGCGACAGAGACCCAGTACTTC. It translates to CASSHNRGATETQYF.

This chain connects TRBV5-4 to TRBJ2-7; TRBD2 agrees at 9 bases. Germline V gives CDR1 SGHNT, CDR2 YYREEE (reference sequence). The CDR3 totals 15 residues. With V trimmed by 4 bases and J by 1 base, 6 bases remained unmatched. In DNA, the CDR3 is TGTGCCAGCAGCGGCCCTAGCGGGAATTCCTACGAGCAGTACTTC. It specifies CASSGPSGNSYEQYF. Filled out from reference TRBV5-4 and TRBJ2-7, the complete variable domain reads ETGVTQSPTHLIKTRGQQVTLRCSSQSGHNTVSWYQQALGQGPQFIFQYYREEENGRGNFPPRFSGLQFPNYSSELNVNALELDDSALYLCASSGPSGNSYEQYFGPGTRLTVT.

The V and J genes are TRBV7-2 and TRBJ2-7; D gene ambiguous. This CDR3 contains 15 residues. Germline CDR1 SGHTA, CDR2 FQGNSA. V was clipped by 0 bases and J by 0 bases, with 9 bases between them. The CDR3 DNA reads TGTGCCAGCAGCTTAGCTCCCCTCGACTCCTACGAGCAGTACTTC. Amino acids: CASSLAPLDSYEQYF. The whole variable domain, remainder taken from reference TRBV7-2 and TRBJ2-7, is GAGVSQSPSNKVTEKGKDVELRCDPISGHTALYWYRQSLGQGLEFLIYFQGNSAPDKSGLPSDRFSAERTGGSVSTLTIQRTQQEDSAVYLCASSLAPLDSYEQYFGPGTRLTVT.

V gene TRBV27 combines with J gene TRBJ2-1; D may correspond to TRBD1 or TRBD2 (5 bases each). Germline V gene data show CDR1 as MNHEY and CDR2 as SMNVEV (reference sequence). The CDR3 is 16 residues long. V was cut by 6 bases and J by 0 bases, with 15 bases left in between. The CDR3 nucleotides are TGTGCCAGCAGCCCCGGGACCGGTGGCTCCTACAATGAGCAGTTCTTC. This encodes CASSPGTGGSYNEQFF.

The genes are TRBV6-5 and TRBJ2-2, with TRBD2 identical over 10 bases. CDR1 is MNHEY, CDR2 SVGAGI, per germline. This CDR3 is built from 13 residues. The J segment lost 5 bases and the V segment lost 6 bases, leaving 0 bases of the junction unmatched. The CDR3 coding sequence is TGTGCCAGCAGGGGACTAGCGACCGGGGAGCTGTTTTTT. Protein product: CASRGLATGELFF.

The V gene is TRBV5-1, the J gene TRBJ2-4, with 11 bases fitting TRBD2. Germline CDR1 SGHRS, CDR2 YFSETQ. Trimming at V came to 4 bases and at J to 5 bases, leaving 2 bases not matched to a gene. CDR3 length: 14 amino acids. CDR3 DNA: TGCGCCAGCAGCACGGGACTAGCGGAAAACATTCAGTACTTC. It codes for CASSTGLAENIQYF.

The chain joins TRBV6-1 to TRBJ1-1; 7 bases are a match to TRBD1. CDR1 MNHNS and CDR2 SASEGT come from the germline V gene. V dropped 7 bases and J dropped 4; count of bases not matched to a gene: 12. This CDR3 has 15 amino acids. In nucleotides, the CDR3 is TGTGCCAGCACCGGGGGGGACAGTCAGGGCACTGAAGCTTTCTTT. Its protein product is CASTGGDSQGTEAFF.

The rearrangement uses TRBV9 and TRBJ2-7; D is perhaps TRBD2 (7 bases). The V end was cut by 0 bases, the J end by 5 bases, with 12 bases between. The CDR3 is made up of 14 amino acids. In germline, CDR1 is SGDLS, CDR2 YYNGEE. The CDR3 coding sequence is TGTGCCAGCAGCGTAGCGGGGGGCCGTGACGAGCAGTACTTC. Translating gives CASSVAGGRDEQYF.

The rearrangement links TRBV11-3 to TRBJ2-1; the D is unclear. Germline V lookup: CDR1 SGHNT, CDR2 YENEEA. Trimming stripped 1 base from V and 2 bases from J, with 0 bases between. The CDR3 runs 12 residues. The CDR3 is CASSLAYNEQFF. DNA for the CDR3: TGTGCCAGCAGCTTAGCCTACAATGAGCAGTTCTTC.

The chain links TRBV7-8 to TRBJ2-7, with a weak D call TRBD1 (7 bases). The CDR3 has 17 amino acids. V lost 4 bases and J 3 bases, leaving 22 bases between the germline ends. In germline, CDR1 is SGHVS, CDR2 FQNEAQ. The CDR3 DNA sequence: TGTGCCAGCAGCTCGCGACGCGGGACAGCCTCCCGCTACGAGCAGTACTTC. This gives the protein CASSSRRGTASRYEQYF. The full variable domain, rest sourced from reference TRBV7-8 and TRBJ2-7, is GAGVSQSPRYKVAKRGQDVALRCDPISGHVSLFWYQQALGQGPEFLTYFQNEAQLDKSGLPSDRFFAERPEGSVSTLKIQRTQQEDSAVYLCASSSRRGTASRYEQYFGPGTRLTVT.

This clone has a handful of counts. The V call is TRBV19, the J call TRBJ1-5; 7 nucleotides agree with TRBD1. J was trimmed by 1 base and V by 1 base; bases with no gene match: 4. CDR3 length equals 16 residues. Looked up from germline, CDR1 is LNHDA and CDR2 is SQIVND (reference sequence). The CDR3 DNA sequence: TGTGCCAGTAGTATAGTCAGGGGGAAGAGCAATCAGCCCCAGCATTTT. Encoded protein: CASSIVRGKSNQPQHF.

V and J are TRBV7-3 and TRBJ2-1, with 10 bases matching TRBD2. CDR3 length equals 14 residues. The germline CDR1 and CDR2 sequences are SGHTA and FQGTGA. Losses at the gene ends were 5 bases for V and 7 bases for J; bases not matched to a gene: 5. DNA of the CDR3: TGTGCCAGCAGCCGGCTAGCGGGAGTAAATGAGCAGTTCTTC. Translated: CASSRLAGVNEQFF.

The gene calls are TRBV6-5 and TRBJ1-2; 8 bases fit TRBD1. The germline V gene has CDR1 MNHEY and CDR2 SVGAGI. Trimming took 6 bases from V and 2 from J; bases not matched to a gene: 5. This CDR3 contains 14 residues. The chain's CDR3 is CASRDQGANYGYTF. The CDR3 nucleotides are TGTGCCAGCAGGGACCAGGGGGCGAACTATGGCTACACCTTC.

CDR3 sequence reads: CASSRDSANYGYTF. CDR3 in DNA: TGTGCCAGCAGTCGGGACAGTGCTAACTATGGCTACACCTTC. The chain combines TRBV27 with TRBJ1-2; 7 bases align to TRBD1. The CDR3 consists of 14 residues. The junction had 3 bases not matched to a gene; V was cut back by 5 bases and J by 0 bases. Germline V lookup: CDR1 MNHEY, CDR2 SMNVEV (reference sequence).

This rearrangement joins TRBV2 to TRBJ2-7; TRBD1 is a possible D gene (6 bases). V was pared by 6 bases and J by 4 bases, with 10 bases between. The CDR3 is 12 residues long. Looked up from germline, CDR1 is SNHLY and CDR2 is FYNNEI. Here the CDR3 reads CASRGDTYEQYF. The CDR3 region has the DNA TGTGCCAGCAGGGGGGACACGTACGAGCAGTACTTC.

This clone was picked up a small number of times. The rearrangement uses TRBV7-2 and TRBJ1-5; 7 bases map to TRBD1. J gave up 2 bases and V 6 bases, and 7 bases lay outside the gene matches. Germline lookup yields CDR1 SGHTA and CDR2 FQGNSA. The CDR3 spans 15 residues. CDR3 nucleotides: TGTGCCAGCAGTCGGACAGGCAGGGGCAATCAGCCCCAGCATTTT. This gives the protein CASSRTGRGNQPQHF.

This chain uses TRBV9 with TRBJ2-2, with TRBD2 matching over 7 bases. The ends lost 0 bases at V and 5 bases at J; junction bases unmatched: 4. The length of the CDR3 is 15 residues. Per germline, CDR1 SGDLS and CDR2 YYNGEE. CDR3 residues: CASSVGSGPTGELFF. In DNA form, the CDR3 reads TGTGCCAGCAGCGTAGGTAGCGGGCCGACCGGGGAGCTGTTTTTT.

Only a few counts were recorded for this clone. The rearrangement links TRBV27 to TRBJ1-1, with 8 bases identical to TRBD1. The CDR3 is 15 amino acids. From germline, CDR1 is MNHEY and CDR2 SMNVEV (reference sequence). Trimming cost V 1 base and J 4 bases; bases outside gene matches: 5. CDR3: CASSLLPTGATEAFF. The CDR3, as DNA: TGTGCCAGCAGTTTATTACCGACAGGGGCCACTGAAGCTTTCTTT.

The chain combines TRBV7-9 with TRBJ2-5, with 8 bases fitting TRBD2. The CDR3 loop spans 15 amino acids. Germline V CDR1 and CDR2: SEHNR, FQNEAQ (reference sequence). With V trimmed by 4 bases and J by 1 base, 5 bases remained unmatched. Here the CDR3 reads CASSSTSGSQETQYF. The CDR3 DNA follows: TGTGCCAGCAGCTCCACTAGCGGCAGCCAAGAGACCCAGTACTTC.

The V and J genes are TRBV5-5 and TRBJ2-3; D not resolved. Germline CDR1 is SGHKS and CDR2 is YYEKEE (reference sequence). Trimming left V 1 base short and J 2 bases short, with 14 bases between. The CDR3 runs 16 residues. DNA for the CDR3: TGTGCCAGCAGCTTGACCTCTACCTCGTACACAGATACGCAGTATTTT. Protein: CASSLTSTSYTDTQYF. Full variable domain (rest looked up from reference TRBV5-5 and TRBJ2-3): DAGVTQSPTHLIKTRGQQVTLRCSPISGHKSVSWYQQVLGQGPQFIFQYYEKEERGRGNFPDRFSARQFPNYSSELNVNALLLGDSALYLCASSLTSTSYTDTQYFGPGTRLTVL.

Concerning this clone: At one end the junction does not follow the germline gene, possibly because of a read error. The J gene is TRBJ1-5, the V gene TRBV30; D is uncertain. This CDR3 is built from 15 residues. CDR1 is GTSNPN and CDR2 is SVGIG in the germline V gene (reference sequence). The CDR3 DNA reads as TGTGCCTGGAGTGAACAGAGTTATAGCAATCAGCCCCGGCATTTT. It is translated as CAWSEQSYSNQPRHF.

CDR3: CASSPDTDTQYF. In DNA, the CDR3 is TGTGCCAGCTCACCAGACACAGATACGCAGTATTTT. The chain recombines TRBV18 with TRBJ2-3; unclear D gene. Germline CDR1 and CDR2: KGHSH and LQKENI. The CDR3 length is 12 residues. Trimming removed 2 bases at V and 2 bases at J, with 2 bases between.

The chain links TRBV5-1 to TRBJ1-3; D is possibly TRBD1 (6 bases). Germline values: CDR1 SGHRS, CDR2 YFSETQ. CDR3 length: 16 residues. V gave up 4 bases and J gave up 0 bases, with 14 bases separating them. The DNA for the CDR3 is TGCGCCAGCAGCGCGGGGGGGGCGAGCTCTGGAAACACCATATATTTT. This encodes CASSAGGASSGNTIYF.

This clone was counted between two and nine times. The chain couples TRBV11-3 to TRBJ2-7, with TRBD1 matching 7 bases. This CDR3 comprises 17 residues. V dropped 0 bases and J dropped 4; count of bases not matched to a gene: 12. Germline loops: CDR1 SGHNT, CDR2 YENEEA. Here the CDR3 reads CASSLDELDRAGYEQYF. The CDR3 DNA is TGTGCCAGCAGCTTAGATGAGTTAGACAGGGCTGGTTACGAGCAGTACTTC.

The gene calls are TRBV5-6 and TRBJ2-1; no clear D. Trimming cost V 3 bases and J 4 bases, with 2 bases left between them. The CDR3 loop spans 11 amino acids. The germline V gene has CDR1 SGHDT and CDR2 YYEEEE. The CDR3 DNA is TGTGCCAGCAGCTCGTACAATGAGCAGTTCTTC. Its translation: CASSSYNEQFF.

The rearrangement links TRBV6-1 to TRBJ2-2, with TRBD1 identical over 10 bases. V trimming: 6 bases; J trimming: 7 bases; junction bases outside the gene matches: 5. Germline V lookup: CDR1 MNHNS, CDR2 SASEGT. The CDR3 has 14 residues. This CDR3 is CASRTGGAGGELFF. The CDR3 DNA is TGTGCCAGCAGGACAGGGGGCGCGGGCGGGGAGCTGTTTTTT.

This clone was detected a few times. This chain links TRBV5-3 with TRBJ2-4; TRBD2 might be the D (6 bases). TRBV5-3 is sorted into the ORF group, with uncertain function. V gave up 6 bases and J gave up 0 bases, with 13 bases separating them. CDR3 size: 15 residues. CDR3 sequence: CARTYAGLAKNIQYF. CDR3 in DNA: TGTGCCAGAACGTATGCGGGATTAGCCAAAAACATTCAGTACTTC.

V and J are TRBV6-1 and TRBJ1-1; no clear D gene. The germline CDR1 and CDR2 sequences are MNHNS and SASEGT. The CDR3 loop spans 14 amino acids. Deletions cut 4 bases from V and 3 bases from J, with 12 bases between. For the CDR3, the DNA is TGTGCCAGCAGTGGGAGACAAGGGTACACTGAAGCTTTCTTT. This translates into CASSGRQGYTEAFF.

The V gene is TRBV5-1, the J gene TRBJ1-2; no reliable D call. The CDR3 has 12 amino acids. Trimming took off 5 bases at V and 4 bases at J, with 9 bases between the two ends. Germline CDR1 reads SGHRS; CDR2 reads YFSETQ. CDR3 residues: CASSKDPYGYTF. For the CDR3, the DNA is TGCGCCAGCAGTAAGGACCCCTATGGCTACACCTTC.

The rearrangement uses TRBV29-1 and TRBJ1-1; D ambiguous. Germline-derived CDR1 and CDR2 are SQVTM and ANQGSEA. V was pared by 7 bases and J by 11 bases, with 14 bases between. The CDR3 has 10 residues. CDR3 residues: CSAVIMEAFF. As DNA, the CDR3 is TGCAGCGCCGTTATAATGGAGGCTTTCTTT.

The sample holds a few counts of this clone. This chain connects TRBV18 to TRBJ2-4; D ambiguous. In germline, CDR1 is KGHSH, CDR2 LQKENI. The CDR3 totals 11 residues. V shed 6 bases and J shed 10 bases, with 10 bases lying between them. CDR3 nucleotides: TGTGCCAGCTCCCCCGGCCCTATTCAGTACTTC. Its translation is CASSPGPIQYF.